What follows are 20 T cell receptor beta chains derived from one specimen sequenced in a study of cytomegalovirus exposure and HLA in healthy donors. The PCR had 60 Vbeta and 13 Jbeta primers. The method was immunoSEQ multiplex PCR; TCRdb's version includes in-frame clones alone and lacks a portion of them. The table records about 120,000 clones, roughly 78% of them present only once. Sample: PBMCs. The receptors were sampled from a woman younger than 45 in good health and CMV-seropositive.

This clone was counted a few times. V and J are TRBV29-1 and TRBJ1-2; maybe TRBD1 (6 bases). The CDR3 sequence is 13 residues long. V lost 5 bases to trimming and J lost 6 bases, with 16 bases between them. CDR1 is SQVTM and CDR2 is ANQGSEA in the germline V gene. The CDR3 sequence: CSVTPQGNNGYTF. CDR3 bases: TGCAGCGTTACACCACAGGGAAATAATGGCTACACCTTC.

V gene TRBV29-1 combines with J gene TRBJ2-7, with 7 nucleotides matching TRBD2. Germline CDR1 reads SQVTM; CDR2 reads ANQGSEA. The J segment lost 3 bases and the V segment lost 6 bases, leaving 5 bases of the junction unmatched. The CDR3 runs 12 residues. This CDR3 reads CSVSGGNYEQYF. CDR3 DNA sequence: TGCAGCGTCTCCGGGGGGAACTACGAGCAGTACTTC.

The rearrangement uses TRBV6-1 and TRBJ2-1, with 8 nucleotides matching TRBD2. Germline V lookup: CDR1 MNHNS, CDR2 SASEGT. Unmatched junction bases numbered 9, after V lost 4 bases and J lost 4 bases. The CDR3 is 16 residues long. The CDR3 bases are TGTGCCAGCAGTGTCCCCGGGGGGGCCTTTTACAATGAGCAGTTCTTC. This gives the protein CASSVPGGAFYNEQFF.

The gene calls are TRBV5-6 and TRBJ2-7; 7 bases are shared with TRBD1. CDR3 length equals 15 residues. From germline, CDR1 is SGHDT and CDR2 YYEEEE. V shed 0 bases and J 9 bases; nucleotides not matched to a gene: 12. DNA for the CDR3: TGTGCCAGCAGCTTGGGTCCGACAGGGTCTTTAGGGCAGTACTTC. Amino acid sequence: CASSLGPTGSLGQYF. The full variable domain, in which reference TRBV5-6 and TRBJ2-7 provide the parts outside the CDR3, is DAGVTQSPTHLIKTRGQQVTLRCSPKSGHDTVSWYQQALGQGPQFIFQYYEEEERQRGNFPDRFSGHQFPNYSSELNVNALLLGDSALYLCASSLGPTGSLGQYFGPGTRLTVT.

This chain uses TRBV27 with TRBJ2-3; 10 bases fit TRBD2. CDR3 length: 16 amino acids. Germline V lookup: CDR1 MNHEY, CDR2 SMNVEV (reference sequence). J lost 7 bases, V lost 5 bases, and 12 bases had no gene match. The CDR3 loop reads CASSRGLAGAMNTQYF. CDR3 coding DNA: TGTGCCAGCAGTCGCGGCCTAGCGGGGGCTATGAATACGCAGTATTTT.

This chain's CDR3 is CASSPRDRGLSYEQYF. The CDR3 DNA reads as TGCGCCAGCAGCCCCCGGGACAGGGGGCTTTCCTACGAGCAGTACTTC. The rearrangement links TRBV5-1 to TRBJ2-7, with 12 bases fitting TRBD1. V shed 4 bases and J 1 base; nucleotides not matched to a gene: 6. CDR3 length: 16 residues. In germline, CDR1 is SGHRS, CDR2 YFSETQ.

The chain joins TRBV7-9 to TRBJ2-5, with 8 bases fitting TRBD2. V trimming: 3 bases; J trimming: 5 bases; junction bases outside the gene matches: 8. CDR3 size: 15 residues. Per the germline V gene, CDR1 is SEHNR and CDR2 is FQNEAQ (reference sequence). The CDR3 here is CASSLHRGGPETQYF. The CDR3 DNA reads TGTGCCAGCAGCTTGCACCGGGGGGGGCCGGAGACCCAGTACTTC.

The chain links TRBV7-2 to TRBJ2-7, with 7 bases that match TRBD2. V was pared by 5 bases and J by 3 bases, with 7 bases of the junction left unmatched. This CDR3 region has 14 residues. Per germline, CDR1 SGHTA and CDR2 FQGNSA. CDR3 loop: CASSPELAFYEQYF. Written as DNA, the CDR3 is TGTGCCAGCAGCCCAGAACTAGCGTTCTACGAGCAGTACTTC.

V and J are TRBV28 and TRBJ1-2; D might be TRBD1 (6 bases). The ends were cut back, 4 bases at V and 8 bases at J, with 20 bases in the middle. Germline values: CDR1 MDHEN, CDR2 SYDVKM. This CDR3 region has 15 residues. CDR3 in DNA: TGTGCCAGCAGTTCCTCTCAAACAGGGTTGGGAGGCTACACCTTC. Its translation is CASSSSQTGLGGYTF.

This chain's CDR3 is CASSQQGGEQYF. CDR3 DNA sequence: TGTGCCAGCAGCCAACAGGGTGGCGAGCAGTACTTC. The J gene is TRBJ2-7, the V gene TRBV6-5; D possibly corresponds to TRBD1 (6 bases). Germline V gene lookup returns CDR1 MNHEY and CDR2 SVGAGI. The CDR3 consists of 12 residues. V gave up 6 bases and J gave up 6 bases, with 12 bases separating them.

This clone was found once. The chain combines TRBV5-1 with TRBJ1-2, with D perhaps TRBD1 (5 bases). This CDR3 comprises 17 residues. Trimming pared 2 bases from V and 3 bases from J, leaving 20 bases between. CDR1 is SGHRS, CDR2 YFSETQ, per germline. The DNA of the CDR3 is TGCGCCAGCAGCTTATTCCCAGGGTTGAAAGGAGACTATGGCTACACCTTC. It translates to CASSLFPGLKGDYGYTF. The whole variable domain, remainder taken from reference TRBV5-1 and TRBJ1-2, is KAGVTQTPRYLIKTRGQQVTLSCSPISGHRSVSWYQQTPGQGLQFLFEYFSETQRNKGNFPGRFSGRQFSNSRSEMNVSTLELGDSALYLCASSLFPGLKGDYGYTFGSGTRLTVV.

The chain has TRBV19 and TRBJ1-5, with a tentative D call TRBD1 (5 bases). The CDR3 sequence is 13 residues long. The V gene lost 8 bases and the J gene lost 3 bases, with 11 bases spanning the gap. Germline CDR1 LNHDA, CDR2 SQIVND (reference sequence). The CDR3 region has the DNA TGTGCCAGTCTCGGACACAACAATCAGCCCCAGCATTTT. This codes for CASLGHNNQPQHF.

This chain uses TRBV4-1 with TRBJ2-1; weak D call: TRBD1 (6 bases). This CDR3 spans 16 amino acids. CDR1 and CDR2 (germline): MGHRA, YSYEKL. Trimming cost V 3 bases and J 0 bases, with 12 bases left between them. The CDR3 is CASSQRVQGSYNEQFF. For the CDR3, the DNA is TGCGCCAGCAGCCAGCGTGTACAGGGCTCCTACAATGAGCAGTTCTTC.

This clone was detected only once. V usage is TRBV4-3 and J usage is TRBJ2-7; tentative D call: TRBD1 (5 bases). The CDR3 loop spans 15 amino acids. The germline V gene has CDR1 LGHNA and CDR2 YSLEER. V was clipped by 1 base and J by 3 bases, with 13 bases between them. CDR3 amino acids: CASSQGPDTLYEQYF. As DNA, the CDR3 is TGCGCCAGCAGCCAAGGGCCGGACACCCTCTACGAGCAGTACTTC.

This rearrangement joins TRBV15 to TRBJ2-7, with unresolved D. The CDR3 runs to 14 residues. The V end lost 0 bases, the J end lost 4 bases, and 10 bases lay between the germline ends. The V gene's germline CDR1 is LNHNV and CDR2 YYDKDF (reference sequence). As DNA, the CDR3 is TGTGCCACCAGCAGAGATTGGCCGGGTTACGAGCAGTACTTC. Translated, it gives CATSRDWPGYEQYF.

The J gene is TRBJ2-7, the V gene TRBV28, with 7 positions matching TRBD1. Unmatched junction bases numbered 7, after V lost 5 bases and J lost 3 bases. Germline CDR1 MDHEN, CDR2 SYDVKM. This CDR3 has 14 residues. The CDR3 protein is CASSKPGQSYEQYF. The CDR3 coding sequence is TGTGCCAGCAGTAAGCCGGGACAGAGCTACGAGCAGTACTTC.

There are a few counts of this clone. The V call is TRBV5-4, the J call TRBJ2-5, with 7 bases aligning to TRBD2. The CDR3 loop spans 15 amino acids. V lost 0 bases, J lost 1 base, and 3 bases stayed unmatched. CDR1 and CDR2 (germline): SGHNT, YYREEE (reference sequence). CDR3 protein: CASSLVLAGQETQYF. DNA of the CDR3: TGTGCCAGCAGCTTGGTGTTAGCGGGCCAAGAGACCCAGTACTTC.

This rearrangement joins TRBV6-6 to TRBJ2-1, with D possibly matching TRBD1 (5 bases). Germline CDR1 MNHNY, CDR2 SVGAGI (reference sequence). The CDR3 consists of 13 residues. V was shortened by 0 bases and J by 8 bases, with 8 bases between the two germline ends. The CDR3 here is CASSYSTGDEQFF. CDR3 bases: TGTGCCAGCAGTTACTCTACAGGTGATGAGCAGTTCTTC.

The chain recombines TRBV4-3 with TRBJ2-7, with a weak D call TRBD2 (6 bases). Germline V CDR1 and CDR2: LGHNA, YSLEER. V lost 1 base to trimming and J lost 6 bases, with 13 bases between them. This CDR3 has 14 residues. The CDR3 protein is CASSQAERRGEQYF. The DNA for the CDR3 is TGCGCCAGCAGCCAAGCGGAGAGGAGGGGCGAGCAGTACTTC.

Note on this clone: Sequence at one end of the junction differs from germline and may be a read error. The chain uses TRBV7-9 and TRBJ1-2; 9 bases align to TRBD1. The germline CDR1 and CDR2 sequences are SEHNR and FQNEAQ (reference sequence). The CDR3 covers 15 residues. The CDR3 nucleotides read TGTTCCAGCAGCCAGCCCGGGACAGGGAACTATGGCTACACCTTC. As protein: CSSSQPGTGNYGYTF.